This T cell receptor beta chain was captured in a study of identical twins. Germline V lookup: CDR1 SEHNR, CDR2 FQNEAQ (reference sequence). This CDR3 comprises 15 residues. Trimming shortened V by 4 bases and J by 7 bases, and 14 bases separated the two germline ends. TCRdb ran MiXCR on the 5' RACE reads and lists one entry per CDR3 protein. Of about 100,000 distinct CDR3 sequences in the sample, 5.9% are singletons; the top ten hold around 12%. This clonotype was counted at least ten times. This sequence originates from a woman between 45 and 65 years old in good health. This chain connects TRBV7-9 to TRBJ1-6, with a tentative D call TRBD1 (5 bases). Sequencing used memory T cells sorted from blood. CDR3 in amino acids: CASSSAGAENSPLHF. The CDR3 coding sequence is TGTGCCAGCAGCTCCGCCGGGGCAGAAAATTCACCCCTCCACTTT. Together with reference TRBV7-9 and TRBJ1-6, the CDR3 gives the full variable domain: DTGVSQNPRHKITKRGQNVTFRCDPISEHNRLYWYRQTLGQGPEFLTYFQNEAQLEKSRLLSDRFSAERPKGSFSTLEIQRTEQGDSAMYLCASSSAGAENSPLHFGNGTRLTVT.